This passage covers 26 T cell receptor beta chains from one sample sequenced in a study of blood T cells in healthy people across ages. Through a sample-barcoded 5' primer and a J-beta primer mix, a second PCR was run for 7 to 11 cycles. From the 5' RACE reads, TCRdb called clonotypes with MiXCR, one entry per CDR3 protein. This table holds some 1.4 million distinct CDR3 sequences, approximately 38% found once. Sample: blood. Receptor source: a woman younger than 30 in good health.

This clonotype was observed many times. The chain uses TRBV29-1 and TRBJ2-1; 8 bases fit TRBD2. Germline assignment: CDR1 SQVTM and CDR2 ANQGSEA. After removal of 6 bases from V and 8 bases from J, the junction contained 12 bases not matched to a gene. The CDR3 spans 14 residues. The CDR3 reads CSVDPRGGGDEQFF. The CDR3 nucleotides read TGCAGCGTCGACCCCCGGGGGGGAGGCGATGAGCAGTTCTTC.

The chain combines TRBV12-3 or TRBV12-4 with TRBJ2-1; D not resolved. The last part of the DNA fits TRBJ2-7 better; the J call may be wrong. This CDR3 is built from 13 residues. CDR3 sequence (DNA): TGTGCCAGCAGTTCACGCACTGGATCCGAGCAGTACTTC. Protein product: CASSSRTGSEQYF.

This clonotype has more than one count but fewer than ten. The V call is TRBV5-1, the J call TRBJ1-6; D is unclear. V lost 0 bases and J 3 bases, leaving 7 bases between the germline ends. The CDR3 runs 15 residues. The germline V gene encodes CDR1 SGHRS and CDR2 YFSETQ. CDR3 DNA: TGCGCCAGCAGCTTGGGGTCCGACTATAATTCACCCCTCCACTTT. Protein product: CASSLGSDYNSPLHF.

There are many counts of this clonotype. The CDR3 is CSVLGGETQYF. CDR3 nucleotide sequence: TGCAGCGTTTTGGGAGGGGAGACCCAGTACTTC. The rearrangement uses TRBV29-1 and TRBJ2-5; TRBD2 matches at 7 bases. Looked up from germline, CDR1 is SQVTM and CDR2 is ANQGSEA. V lost 5 bases and J lost 5; bases outside the gene matches: 2. The CDR3 loop spans 11 amino acids.

V gene TRBV10-3 combines with J gene TRBJ2-3; possibly TRBD2 for D (5 bases). Trimming shortened V by 2 bases and J by 4 bases, and 16 bases separated the two germline ends. Looked up from germline, CDR1 is ENHRY and CDR2 is SYGVKD. CDR3 size: 16 residues. This chain's CDR3 is CAISELAYALSDTQYF. The DNA for the CDR3 is TGTGCCATCAGTGAGCTAGCCTACGCTCTATCAGATACGCAGTATTTT.

This chain uses TRBV10-3 with TRBJ1-1, with TRBD1 as a possible D gene (5 bases). Per germline, CDR1 ENHRY and CDR2 SYGVKD. V lost 3 bases and J 1 base, leaving 9 bases between the germline ends. There are 14 residues in the CDR3. The CDR3: CAISDQGQNTEAFF. CDR3 DNA: TGTGCCATCAGTGACCAGGGCCAGAACACTGAAGCTTTCTTT.

This clonotype was seen a few times. The CDR3 DNA reads TGCAGTGCTAGACGCGGACTAGCGGGAGTTGAACCAGATACGCAGTATTTT. Its translation is CSARRGLAGVEPDTQYF. This chain uses TRBV20-1 with TRBJ2-3, with 13 bases aligning to TRBD2. Germline CDR1 is DFQATT and CDR2 is SNEGSKA (reference sequence). The V and J ends lost 2 bases and 4 bases, in that order; junction bases with no gene match: 9. The CDR3 consists of 17 residues.

The rearrangement links TRBV7-2 to TRBJ1-1, with a possible D match to TRBD1 (5 bases). Germline CDR1 reads SGHTA; CDR2 reads FQGNSA. Trimming took 4 bases from V and 7 from J, leaving 13 bases between them. The CDR3 is made up of 13 amino acids. The chain's CDR3 is CASSSPSGFEAFF. The CDR3 nucleotides are TGTGCCAGCAGCTCGCCCTCAGGGTTTGAAGCTTTCTTT.

This clonotype was seen a handful of times. This chain connects TRBV7-9 to TRBJ2-2; the D is unclear. Trimming stripped 5 bases from V and 2 bases from J, with 9 bases between. From germline, CDR1 is SEHNR and CDR2 FQNEAQ (reference sequence). This CDR3 has 14 amino acids. CDR3 sequence: CASSPRLNTGELFF. The CDR3 DNA reads as TGTGCCAGCAGCCCTCGACTCAACACCGGGGAGCTGTTTTTT.

This clonotype was counted only a few times. This chain uses TRBV13 with TRBJ2-4; D gene uncertain. Per germline, CDR1 PRHDT and CDR2 FYEKMQ (reference sequence). Trimming removed 2 bases from V and 3 bases from J, with 20 bases in between. CDR3 length equals 18 residues. The DNA for the CDR3 is TGTGCCAGCAGCTTATTCCTACCCGGGTCCTCGGGCAAAAACATTCAGTACTTC. Translating it yields CASSLFLPGSSGKNIQYF.

Worth noting for this clonotype: A much more abundant neighbour one base away suggests this may be a read error. The chain links TRBV10-3 to TRBJ2-7; 8 positions agree with TRBD2. This CDR3 spans 16 amino acids. From germline, CDR1 is ENHRY and CDR2 SYGVKD. CDR3 loop: CVTGYPRDTSGYEQYF. DNA for the CDR3: TGTGTCACCGGATACCCACGGGACACTAGCGGCTACGAGCAGTACTTC.

The chain has TRBV7-6 and TRBJ2-5, with 11 bases fitting TRBD2. Germline V lookup: CDR1 SGHVS, CDR2 FNYEAQ. This CDR3 has 16 amino acids. Trimming at V came to 5 bases and at J to 2 bases, leaving 7 bases not matched to a gene. CDR3 residues: CASSPTLAGEQETQYF. In DNA form, the CDR3 reads TGTGCCAGCAGCCCGACACTAGCGGGGGAGCAAGAGACCCAGTACTTC.

This clonotype was counted a few times. The chain combines TRBV20-1 with TRBJ2-3; TRBD2 aligns across 7 bases. The V gene's germline CDR1 is DFQATT and CDR2 SNEGSKA (reference sequence). V gave up 4 bases and J gave up 2 bases; unmatched junction bases: 12. This CDR3 contains 16 residues. The CDR3 DNA sequence: TGCAGTGCTACCCCGGAAAGCGGGACTTACACAGATACGCAGTATTTT. Translation gives CSATPESGTYTDTQYF.

The chain couples TRBV30 to TRBJ1-2; D perhaps matches TRBD1 (5 bases). This CDR3 is 14 amino acids long. Trimming shortened V by 3 bases and J by 4 bases, and 15 bases separated the two germline ends. The germline V gene has CDR1 GTSNPN and CDR2 SVGIG (reference sequence). The CDR3: CAWRQGASSYGYTF. The CDR3 DNA reads TGTGCCTGGAGGCAGGGAGCTTCTAGCTATGGCTACACCTTC.

The chain recombines TRBV28 with TRBJ2-1; weak D call: TRBD2 (5 bases). This CDR3 region has 14 residues. The V gene lost 3 bases and the J gene lost 9 bases, with 15 bases spanning the gap. Germline values: CDR1 MDHEN, CDR2 SYDVKM. CDR3 residues: CASSFKASYGEQFF. As DNA, the CDR3 is TGTGCCAGCAGTTTCAAGGCTAGCTACGGTGAGCAGTTCTTC. The entire variable domain, with the rest obtained from reference TRBV28 and TRBJ2-1, is as follows: DVKVTQSSRYLVKRTGEKVFLECVQDMDHENMFWYRQDPGLGLRLIYFSYDVKMKEKGDIPEGYSVSREKKERFSLILESASTNQTSMYLCASSFKASYGEQFFGPGTRLTVL.

The chain carries TRBV20-1 and TRBJ2-7; possibly TRBD1 for D (6 bases). The J call may be incorrect, as the DNA end agrees better with TRBJ2-5. The CDR3 has 12 amino acids. Germline values: CDR1 DFQATT, CDR2 SNEGSKA (reference sequence). Written as DNA, the CDR3 is TGCAGTGCTCCGGGACAACCGGGGACCCAGTACTTC. Encoded protein: CSAPGQPGTQYF.

The chain uses TRBV5-1 and TRBJ2-7, with 8 bases identical to TRBD1. The junction had 10 bases not matched to a gene; V was cut back by 3 bases and J by 5 bases. This CDR3 has 15 residues. Per the germline V gene, CDR1 is SGHRS and CDR2 is YFSETQ. This CDR3 is CASSSGQGGSHEQYF. DNA for the CDR3: TGCGCCAGCAGCTCCGGACAGGGAGGTTCCCACGAGCAGTACTTC. Looking up the rest from reference TRBV5-1 and TRBJ2-7 gives the full variable domain: KAGVTQTPRYLIKTRGQQVTLSCSPISGHRSVSWYQQTPGQGLQFLFEYFSETQRNKGNFPGRFSGRQFSNSRSEMNVSTLELGDSALYLCASSSGQGGSHEQYFGPGTRLTVT.

This chain links TRBV15 with TRBJ2-7, with a tentative D call TRBD2 (6 bases). This CDR3 is built from 12 residues. Trimming shortened V by 5 bases and J by 3 bases, and 8 bases separated the two germline ends. Germline V gene data show CDR1 as LNHNV and CDR2 as YYDKDF (reference sequence). In DNA, the CDR3 is TGTGCCACCAGCGGAGGGGTCTACGAGCAGTACTTC. It encodes CATSGGVYEQYF. Full variable domain (missing parts from reference TRBV15 and TRBJ2-7): DAMVIQNPRYQVTQFGKPVTLSCSQTLNHNVMYWYQQKSSQAPKLLFHYYDKDFNNEADTPDNFQSRRPNTSFCFLDIRSPGLGDTAMYLCATSGGVYEQYFGPGTRLTVT.

The V call is TRBV6-6, the J call TRBJ1-2; TRBD1 matches at 8 bases. The CDR3 sequence is 15 residues long. V was clipped by 7 bases and J by 6 bases; unmatched bases: 13. CDR1 and CDR2 from the germline V gene are MNHNY and SVGAGI (reference sequence). The CDR3 loop is CASTLPRTGLNGYTF. The CDR3 DNA sequence: TGTGCCAGCACCCTCCCCCGGACAGGGCTTAATGGCTACACCTTC.

This clonotype was observed a handful of times. The rearrangement uses TRBV20-1 and TRBJ2-5; TRBD2 agrees at 8 bases. The CDR3 contains 13 residues. The trim removed 3 bases at V and 4 bases at J, leaving 4 bases unmatched. Germline V lookup: CDR1 DFQATT, CDR2 SNEGSKA (reference sequence). CDR3 in amino acids: CSARAGLGETQYF. The DNA of the CDR3 is TGCAGTGCTAGGGCGGGACTAGGAGAGACCCAGTACTTC.

The chain carries TRBV7-2 and TRBJ2-3; 9 bases are shared with TRBD2. Germline CDR1 is SGHTA and CDR2 is FQGNSA. V gave up 4 bases and J gave up 2 bases; unmatched junction bases: 7. This CDR3 comprises 16 residues. For the CDR3, the DNA is TGTGCCAGCAGCTCGCTGGGACTAGCCTACACAGATACGCAGTATTTT. Encoded protein: CASSSLGLAYTDTQYF.

The gene calls are TRBV6-5 and TRBJ1-2; TRBD1 matches at 8 bases. The germline gives CDR1 MNHEY, CDR2 SVGAGI. The CDR3 extends over 14 amino acids. V gave up 6 bases and J gave up 7 bases; unmatched junction bases: 10. This chain's CDR3 is CASSPPDREFGYTF. CDR3 nucleotides: TGTGCCAGCAGCCCCCCGGACAGGGAGTTTGGCTACACCTTC.

The chain is built from TRBV10-3 and TRBJ2-3; D possibly uses TRBD1 or TRBD2 (5 bases each). This CDR3 is 17 amino acids long. Germline values: CDR1 ENHRY, CDR2 SYGVKD. The V end was cut by 3 bases, the J end by 3 bases, with 19 bases between. The CDR3: CAISEARDQRGTDTQYF. The CDR3 DNA reads as TGTGCCATCAGTGAAGCCCGGGACCAAAGGGGTACAGATACGCAGTATTTT.

Remarks on this clonotype: At one of its ends the junction is not consistent with the germline gene, which may arise from a read error. The chain couples TRBV25-1 to TRBJ2-3; either TRBD1 or TRBD2 may supply D (5 bases each). From germline, CDR1 is MGHDK and CDR2 SYGVNS. The CDR3 is made up of 14 amino acids. The CDR3 loop reads CASSAWDGTGTQYF. The CDR3 DNA follows: TGTGCCAGCAGTGCCTGGGACGGCACAGGTACGCAGTATTTT.

The chain combines TRBV27 with TRBJ1-2; no clear D gene. V was trimmed by 7 bases and J by 2 bases, leaving 11 bases between them. The germline gives CDR1 MNHEY, CDR2 SMNVEV (reference sequence). This CDR3 is built from 13 residues. The DNA for the CDR3 is TGTGCCAGCAAGCAGTTGGGAAACTATGGCTACACCTTC. It yields the protein CASKQLGNYGYTF.

This clonotype has only a few counts. The chain joins TRBV4-1 to TRBJ2-1; 11 bases are shared with TRBD2. The CDR3 spans 14 residues. V was pared by 1 base and J by 10 bases, with 3 bases of the junction left unmatched. The germline V gene has CDR1 MGHRA and CDR2 YSYEKL. The DNA for the CDR3 is TGCGCCAGCAGCCAAGGTAGACTAGCGGGGGAGCAGTTCTTC. Residues: CASSQGRLAGEQFF.